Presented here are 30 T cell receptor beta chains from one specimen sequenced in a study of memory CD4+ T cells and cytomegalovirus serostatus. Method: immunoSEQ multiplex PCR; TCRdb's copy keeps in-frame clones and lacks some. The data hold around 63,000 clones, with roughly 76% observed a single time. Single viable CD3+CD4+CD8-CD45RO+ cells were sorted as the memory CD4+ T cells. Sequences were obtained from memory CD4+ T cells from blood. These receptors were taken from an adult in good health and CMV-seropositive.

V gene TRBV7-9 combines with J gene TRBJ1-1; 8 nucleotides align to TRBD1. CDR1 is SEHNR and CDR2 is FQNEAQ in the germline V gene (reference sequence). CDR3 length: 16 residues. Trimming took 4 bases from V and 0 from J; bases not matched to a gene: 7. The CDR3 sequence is CASSSMSGGMNTEAFF. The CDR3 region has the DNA TGTGCCAGCAGCTCCATGTCAGGGGGCATGAACACTGAAGCTTTCTTT.

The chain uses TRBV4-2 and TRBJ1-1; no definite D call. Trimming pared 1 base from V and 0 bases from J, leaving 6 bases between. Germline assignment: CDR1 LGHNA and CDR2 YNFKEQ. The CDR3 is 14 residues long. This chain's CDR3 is CASSQAWLNTEAFF. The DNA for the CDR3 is TGTGCCAGCAGCCAAGCTTGGTTGAACACTGAAGCTTTCTTT.

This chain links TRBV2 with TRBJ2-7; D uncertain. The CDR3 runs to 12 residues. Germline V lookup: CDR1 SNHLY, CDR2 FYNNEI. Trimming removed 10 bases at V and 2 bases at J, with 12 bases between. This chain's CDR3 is CANGPTPYEQYF. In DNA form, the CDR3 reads TGTGCCAACGGACCTACTCCCTACGAGCAGTACTTC.

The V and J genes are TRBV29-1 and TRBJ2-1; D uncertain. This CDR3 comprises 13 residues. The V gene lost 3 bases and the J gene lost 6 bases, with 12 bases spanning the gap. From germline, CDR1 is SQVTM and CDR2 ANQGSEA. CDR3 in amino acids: CSVDRRAVNEQFF. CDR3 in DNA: TGCAGCGTTGATCGTCGTGCTGTCAATGAGCAGTTCTTC.

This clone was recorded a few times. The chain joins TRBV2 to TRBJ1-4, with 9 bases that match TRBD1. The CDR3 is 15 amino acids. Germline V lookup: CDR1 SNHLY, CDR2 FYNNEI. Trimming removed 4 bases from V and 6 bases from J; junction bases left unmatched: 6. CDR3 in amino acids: CASSVVRTGDEKLFF. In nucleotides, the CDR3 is TGTGCCAGCAGTGTGGTCCGGACAGGGGATGAAAAACTGTTTTTT.

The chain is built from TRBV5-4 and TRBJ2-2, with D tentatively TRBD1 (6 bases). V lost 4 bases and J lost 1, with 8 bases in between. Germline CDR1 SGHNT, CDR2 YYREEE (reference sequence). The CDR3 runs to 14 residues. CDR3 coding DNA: TGTGCCAGCAGCCAGGGACAGAACACCGGGGAGCTGTTTTTT. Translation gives CASSQGQNTGELFF.

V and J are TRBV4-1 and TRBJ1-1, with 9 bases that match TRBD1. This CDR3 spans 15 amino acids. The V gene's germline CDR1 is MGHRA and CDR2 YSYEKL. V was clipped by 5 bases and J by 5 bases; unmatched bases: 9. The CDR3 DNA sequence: TGCGCCAGCAGCATATCGAGACAGGGGGGAACTGAAGCTTTCTTT. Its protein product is CASSISRQGGTEAFF.

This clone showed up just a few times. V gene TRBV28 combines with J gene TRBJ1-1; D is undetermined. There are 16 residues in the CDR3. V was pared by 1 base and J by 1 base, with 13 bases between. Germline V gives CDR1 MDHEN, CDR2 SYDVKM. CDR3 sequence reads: CASSLFGRAANTEAFF. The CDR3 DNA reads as TGTGCCAGCAGTTTATTCGGAAGGGCAGCGAACACTGAAGCTTTCTTT.

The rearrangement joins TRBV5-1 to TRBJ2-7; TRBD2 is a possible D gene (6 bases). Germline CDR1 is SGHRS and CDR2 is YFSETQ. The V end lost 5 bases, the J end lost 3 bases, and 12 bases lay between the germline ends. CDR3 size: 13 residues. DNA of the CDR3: TGCGCCAGCAGAACCACGACTAGCTACGAGCAGTACTTC. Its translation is CASRTTTSYEQYF.

The DNA for the CDR3 is TGTGCCAGCAGCCCGTTAGCCGAAAACTATGGCTACACCTTC. Protein product: CASSPLAENYGYTF. The chain recombines TRBV5-6 with TRBJ1-2; no definite D call. Germline CDR1 is SGHDT and CDR2 is YYEEEE. The V end lost 4 bases, the J end lost 2 bases, and 12 bases lay between the germline ends. The CDR3 loop spans 14 amino acids.

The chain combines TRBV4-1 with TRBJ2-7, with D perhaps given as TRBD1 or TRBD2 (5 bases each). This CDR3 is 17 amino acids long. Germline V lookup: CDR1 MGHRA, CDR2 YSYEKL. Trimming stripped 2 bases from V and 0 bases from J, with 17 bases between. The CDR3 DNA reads TGCGCCAGCAGCCAATCCAACCGGGGCACTTTCTCCTACGAGCAGTACTTC. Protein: CASSQSNRGTFSYEQYF.

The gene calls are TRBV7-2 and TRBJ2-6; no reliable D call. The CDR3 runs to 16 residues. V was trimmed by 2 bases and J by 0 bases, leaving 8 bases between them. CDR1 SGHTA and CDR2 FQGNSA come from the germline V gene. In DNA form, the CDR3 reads TGTGCCAGCAGCTTATACCGGAGCTCTGGGGCCAACGTCCTGACTTTC. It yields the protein CASSLYRSSGANVLTF.

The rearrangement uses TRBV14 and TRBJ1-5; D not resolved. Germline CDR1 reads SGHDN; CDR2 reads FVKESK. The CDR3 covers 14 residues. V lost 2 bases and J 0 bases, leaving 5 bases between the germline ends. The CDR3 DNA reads TGTGCCAGCAGCCAACTGAATAGCAATCAGCCCCAGCATTTT. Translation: CASSQLNSNQPQHF. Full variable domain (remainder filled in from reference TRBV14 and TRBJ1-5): EAGVTQFPSHSVIEKGQTVTLRCDPISGHDNLYWYRRVMGKEIKFLLHFVKESKQDESGMPNNRFLAERTGGTYSTLKVQPAELEDSGVYFCASSQLNSNQPQHFGDGTRLSIL.

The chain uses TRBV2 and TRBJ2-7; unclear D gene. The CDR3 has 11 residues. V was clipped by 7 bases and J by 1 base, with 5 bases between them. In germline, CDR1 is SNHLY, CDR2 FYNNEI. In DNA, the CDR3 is TGTGCCAGCAAAATATCCTACGAGCAGTACTTC. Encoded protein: CASKISYEQYF.

DNA of the CDR3: TGCGCCAGCAGCCGCGGGACTAGCGGTTCCTACGAGCAGTACTTC. Translated, it gives CASSRGTSGSYEQYF. This sequence joins TRBV4-3 and TRBJ2-7, with 11 bases that match TRBD2. Looked up from germline, CDR1 is LGHNA and CDR2 is YSLEER. The CDR3 is 15 residues long. The trim removed 4 bases at V and 1 base at J, leaving 3 bases unmatched.

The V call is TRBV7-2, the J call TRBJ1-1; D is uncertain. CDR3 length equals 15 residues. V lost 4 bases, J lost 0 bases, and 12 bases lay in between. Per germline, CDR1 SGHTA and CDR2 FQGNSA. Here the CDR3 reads CASSSRVVLNTEAFF. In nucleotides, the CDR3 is TGTGCCAGCAGCTCACGGGTGGTATTGAACACTGAAGCTTTCTTT.

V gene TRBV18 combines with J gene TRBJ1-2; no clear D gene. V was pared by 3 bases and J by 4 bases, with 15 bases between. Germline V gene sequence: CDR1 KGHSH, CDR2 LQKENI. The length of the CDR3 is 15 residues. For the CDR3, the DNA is TGTGCCAGCTCACCGACAACAGTCGTATCCTATGGCTACACCTTC. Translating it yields CASSPTTVVSYGYTF. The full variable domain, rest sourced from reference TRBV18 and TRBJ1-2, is NAGVMQNPRHLVRRRGQEARLRCSPMKGHSHVYWYRQLPEEGLKFMVYLQKENIIDESGMPKERFSAEFPKEGPSILRIQQVVRGDSAAYFCASSPTTVVSYGYTFGSGTRLTVV.

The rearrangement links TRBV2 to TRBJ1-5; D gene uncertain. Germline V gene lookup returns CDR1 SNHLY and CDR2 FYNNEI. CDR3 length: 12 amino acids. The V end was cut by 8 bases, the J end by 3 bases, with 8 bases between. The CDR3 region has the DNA TGTGCCAGCGAAGTTCCCAATCAGCCCCAGCATTTT. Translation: CASEVPNQPQHF.

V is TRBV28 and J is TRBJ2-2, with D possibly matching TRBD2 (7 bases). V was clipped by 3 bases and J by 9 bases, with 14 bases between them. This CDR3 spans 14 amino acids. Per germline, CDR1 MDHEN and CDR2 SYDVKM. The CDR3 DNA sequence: TGTGCCAGCAGTTTGAGTGGGGGGGCCTGGGAGCTGTTTTTT. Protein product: CASSLSGGAWELFF.

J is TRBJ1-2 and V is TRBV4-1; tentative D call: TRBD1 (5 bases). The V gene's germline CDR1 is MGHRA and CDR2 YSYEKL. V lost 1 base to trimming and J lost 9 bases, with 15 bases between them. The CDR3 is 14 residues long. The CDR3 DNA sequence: TGCGCCAGCAGCCAAGGTGGCAGGGCGGGAAGCTACACCTTC. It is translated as CASSQGGRAGSYTF.

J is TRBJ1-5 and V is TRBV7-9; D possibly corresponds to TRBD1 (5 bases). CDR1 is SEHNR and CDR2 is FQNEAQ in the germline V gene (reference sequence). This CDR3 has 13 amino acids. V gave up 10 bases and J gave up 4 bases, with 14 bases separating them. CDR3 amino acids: CATSGTDNQPQHF. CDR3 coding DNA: TGTGCCACAAGCGGGACCGATAATCAGCCCCAGCATTTT.

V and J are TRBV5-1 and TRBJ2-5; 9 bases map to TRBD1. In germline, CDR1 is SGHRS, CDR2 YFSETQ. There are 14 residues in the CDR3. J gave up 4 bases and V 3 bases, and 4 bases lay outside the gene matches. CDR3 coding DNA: TGCGCCAGCAGCTCGACAGGGGGAGGAGAGACCCAGTACTTC. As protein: CASSSTGGGETQYF. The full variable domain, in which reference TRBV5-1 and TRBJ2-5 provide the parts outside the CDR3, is KAGVTQTPRYLIKTRGQQVTLSCSPISGHRSVSWYQQTPGQGLQFLFEYFSETQRNKGNFPGRFSGRQFSNSRSEMNVSTLELGDSALYLCASSSTGGGETQYFGPGTRLLVL.

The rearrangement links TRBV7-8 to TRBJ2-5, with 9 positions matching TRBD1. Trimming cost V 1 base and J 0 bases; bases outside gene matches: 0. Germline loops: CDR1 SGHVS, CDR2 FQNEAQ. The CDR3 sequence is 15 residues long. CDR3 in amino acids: CASSLGDRDQETQYF. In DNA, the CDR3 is TGTGCCAGCAGCTTAGGGGACAGGGACCAAGAGACCCAGTACTTC.

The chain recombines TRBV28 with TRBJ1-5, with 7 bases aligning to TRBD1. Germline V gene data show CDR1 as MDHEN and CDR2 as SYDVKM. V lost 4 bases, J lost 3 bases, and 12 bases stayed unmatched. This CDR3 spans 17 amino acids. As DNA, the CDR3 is TGTGCCAGCAGTTCCCCTGGGGGGGACAGCTCCAATCAGCCCCAGCATTTT. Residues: CASSSPGGDSSNQPQHF.

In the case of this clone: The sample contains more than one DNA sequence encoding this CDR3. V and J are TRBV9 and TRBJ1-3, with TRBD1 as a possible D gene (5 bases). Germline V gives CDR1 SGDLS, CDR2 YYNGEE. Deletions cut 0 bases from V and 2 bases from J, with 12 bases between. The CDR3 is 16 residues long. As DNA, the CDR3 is TGTGCCAGCAGCGTAGCTGGGACGGGGACTGGAAACACCATATATTTT. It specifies CASSVAGTGTGNTIYF.

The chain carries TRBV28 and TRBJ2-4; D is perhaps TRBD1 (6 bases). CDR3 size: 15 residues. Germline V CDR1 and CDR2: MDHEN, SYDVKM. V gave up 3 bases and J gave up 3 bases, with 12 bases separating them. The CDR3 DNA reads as TGTGCCAGCAGTTTCCAGGGGATGGGCAAAAACATTCAGTACTTC. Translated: CASSFQGMGKNIQYF.

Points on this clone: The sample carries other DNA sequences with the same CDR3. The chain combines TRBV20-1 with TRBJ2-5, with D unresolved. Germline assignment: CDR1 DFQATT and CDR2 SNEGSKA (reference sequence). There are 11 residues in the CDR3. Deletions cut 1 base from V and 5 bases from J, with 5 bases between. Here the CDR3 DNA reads TGCAGTGCTAGAGTAGGTGAGACCCAGTACTTC. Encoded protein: CSARVGETQYF.

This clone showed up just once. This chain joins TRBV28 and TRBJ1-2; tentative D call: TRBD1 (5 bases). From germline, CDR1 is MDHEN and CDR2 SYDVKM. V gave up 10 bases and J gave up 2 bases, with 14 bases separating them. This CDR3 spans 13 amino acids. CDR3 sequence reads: CATWGGLNYGYTF. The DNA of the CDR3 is TGTGCCACCTGGGGGGGATTGAACTATGGCTACACCTTC.

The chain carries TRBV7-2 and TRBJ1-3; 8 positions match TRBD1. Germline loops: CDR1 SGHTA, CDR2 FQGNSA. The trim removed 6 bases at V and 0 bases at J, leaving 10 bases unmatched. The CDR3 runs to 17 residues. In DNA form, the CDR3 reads TGTGCCAGCAGGCAGCCCGACAGGGGCCACTCTGGAAACACCATATATTTT. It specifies CASRQPDRGHSGNTIYF.

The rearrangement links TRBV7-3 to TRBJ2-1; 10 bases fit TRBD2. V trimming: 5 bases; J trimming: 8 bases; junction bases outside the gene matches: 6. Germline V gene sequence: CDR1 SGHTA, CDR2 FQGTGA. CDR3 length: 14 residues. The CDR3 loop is CASSSSGRNDEQFF. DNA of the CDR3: TGTGCCAGCAGCAGTAGCGGGAGGAATGATGAGCAGTTCTTC.